The clone carrying this TCR beta chain came up a few times. The entry originates in a study of blood T cells in healthy people across ages. The trim removed 5 bases at V and 0 bases at J, leaving 7 bases unmatched. Germline V gene sequence: CDR1 MDHEN, CDR2 SYDVKM. The CDR3 spans 16 residues. Healthy Caucasian individuals from Russia aged about 6 to 100 served as donors. Together with a sample-barcoded 5' primer, a J-beta primer mix was included in a second PCR lasting roughly 6 to 12 cycles. In TCRdb, the 5' RACE reads were re-called with MiXCR into one record per CDR3 protein. The table has about 540,000 distinct CDR3 sequences, 24% seen once. These same records also appear under a second study, on T cells of mothers and their children. This second study notes: Each 15 ul cDNA reaction used 1.5 ug RNA; all RNA was used. Overlap measured in related mother-child pairs was slightly, non-significantly higher than in unrelated pairs.

The chain joins TRBV28 to TRBJ1-1, with TRBD1 identical over 9 bases. Specimen: blood. The receptor was isolated from a boy younger than 18 in good health. This chain's CDR3 is CASSPGTGSLNTEAFF. The CDR3 nucleotides are TGTGCCAGCAGTCCGGGGACAGGGTCGTTGAACACTGAAGCTTTCTTT.